The clone carrying this T cell receptor beta chain was found many times. Its antigen is not known. Volunteers from a blood bank in Maryland, USA, made up the healthy controls. Unsorted libraries were prepared from 2 million PBMCs held at -80 C. This specimen comes from a study of neurological immune-mediated disorders. The CDR3 extends over 12 amino acids. The V and J ends lost 0 bases and 7 bases respectively, with 4 bases between them. Looked up from germline, CDR1 is LGHDT and CDR2 is YNNKEL (reference sequence). With 10-nucleotide random UMIs, 5'RACE was used to make the cDNA. Each CDR3 protein gets one entry after TCRdb re-called the 5' RACE reads with MiXCR. The repertoire holds tens of thousands of distinct CDR3 sequences, with under 7.5% as singletons. Whole-study results and caveats: HTLV-1-associated myelopathy had the most TCR clonal expansion, whereas multiple sclerosis had the least (lower than in healthy controls).

The TCR sequence derives from a woman between 35 and 50 years old in good health. V and J are TRBV3-1 and TRBJ2-1, with D hard to call. The material sequenced was PBMCs. The CDR3 protein is CASSQDFNEQFF. The CDR3 DNA follows: TGTGCCAGCAGCCAAGATTTTAATGAGCAGTTCTTC.